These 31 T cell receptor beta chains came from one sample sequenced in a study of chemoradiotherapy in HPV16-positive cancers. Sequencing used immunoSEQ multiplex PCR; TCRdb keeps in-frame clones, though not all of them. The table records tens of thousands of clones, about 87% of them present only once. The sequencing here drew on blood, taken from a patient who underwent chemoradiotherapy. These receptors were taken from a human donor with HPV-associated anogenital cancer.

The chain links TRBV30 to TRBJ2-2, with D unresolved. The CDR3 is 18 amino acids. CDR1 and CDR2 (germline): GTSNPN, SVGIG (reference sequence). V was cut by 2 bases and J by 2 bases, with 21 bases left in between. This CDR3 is CAWSQGYDIGSNTGELFF. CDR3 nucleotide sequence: TGTGCCTGGAGTCAAGGGTATGATATAGGTTCCAACACCGGGGAGCTGTTTTTT.

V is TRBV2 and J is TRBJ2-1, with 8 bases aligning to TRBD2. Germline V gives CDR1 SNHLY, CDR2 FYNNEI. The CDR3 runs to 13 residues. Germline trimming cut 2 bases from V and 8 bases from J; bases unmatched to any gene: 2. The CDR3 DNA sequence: TGTGCCAGCAGTGAATCGGGAGGGCATGAGCAGTTCTTC. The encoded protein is CASSESGGHEQFF.

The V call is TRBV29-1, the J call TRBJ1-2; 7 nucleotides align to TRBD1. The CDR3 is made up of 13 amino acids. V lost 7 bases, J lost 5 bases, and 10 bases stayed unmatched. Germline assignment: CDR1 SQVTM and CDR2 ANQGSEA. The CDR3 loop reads CSAVDRAAYGYTF. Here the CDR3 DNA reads TGCAGCGCAGTTGACAGGGCCGCATATGGCTACACCTTC.

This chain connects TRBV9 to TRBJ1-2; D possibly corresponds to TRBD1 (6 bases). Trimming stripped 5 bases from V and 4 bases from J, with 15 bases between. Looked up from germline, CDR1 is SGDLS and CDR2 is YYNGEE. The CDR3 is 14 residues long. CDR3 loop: CASRRPDSGYGYTF. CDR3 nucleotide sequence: TGTGCCAGCAGGAGACCGGACAGTGGCTATGGCTACACCTTC.

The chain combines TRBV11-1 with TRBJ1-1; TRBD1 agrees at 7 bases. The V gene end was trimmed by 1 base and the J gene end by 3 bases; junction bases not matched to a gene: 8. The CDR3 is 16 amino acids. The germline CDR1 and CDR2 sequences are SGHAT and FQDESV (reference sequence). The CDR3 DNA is TGTGCCAGCAGCTTAGTAGGGGACAGATTTCACACTGAAGCTTTCTTT. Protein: CASSLVGDRFHTEAFF.

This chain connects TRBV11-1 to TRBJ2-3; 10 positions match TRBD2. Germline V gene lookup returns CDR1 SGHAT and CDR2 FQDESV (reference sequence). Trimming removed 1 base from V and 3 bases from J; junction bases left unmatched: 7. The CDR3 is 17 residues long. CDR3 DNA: TGTGCCAGCAGCTTAGATGGCCTAGCGGGGGTGACAGATACGCAGTATTTT. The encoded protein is CASSLDGLAGVTDTQYF.

The CDR3 nucleotides read TGTGCCAGCAGCTGGGGTTGGAGCACTGAAGCTTTCTTT. It translates to CASSWGWSTEAFF. V gene TRBV5-5 combines with J gene TRBJ1-1, with unresolved D. The V gene lost 3 bases and the J gene lost 4 bases, with 10 bases spanning the gap. The CDR3 has 13 residues. The germline V gene encodes CDR1 SGHKS and CDR2 YYEKEE (reference sequence).

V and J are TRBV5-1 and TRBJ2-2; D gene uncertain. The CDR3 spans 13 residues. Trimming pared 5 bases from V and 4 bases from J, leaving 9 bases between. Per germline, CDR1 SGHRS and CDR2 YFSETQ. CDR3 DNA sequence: TGCGCCAGCAGAGACTCCTCCACCGGGGAGCTGTTTTTT. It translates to CASRDSSTGELFF.

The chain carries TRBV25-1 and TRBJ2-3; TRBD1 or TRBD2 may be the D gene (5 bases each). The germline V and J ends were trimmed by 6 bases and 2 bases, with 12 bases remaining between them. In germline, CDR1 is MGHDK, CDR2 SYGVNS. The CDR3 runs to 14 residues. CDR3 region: CASRYGAATDTQYF. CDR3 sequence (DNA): TGTGCCAGCAGGTACGGGGCTGCCACAGATACGCAGTATTTT.

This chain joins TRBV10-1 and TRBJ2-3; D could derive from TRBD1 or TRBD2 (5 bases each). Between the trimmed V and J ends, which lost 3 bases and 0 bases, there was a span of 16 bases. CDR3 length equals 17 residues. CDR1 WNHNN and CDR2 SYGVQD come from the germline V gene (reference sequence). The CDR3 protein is CASSDLGDPISTDTQYF. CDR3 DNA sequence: TGCGCCAGCAGTGACTTGGGGGACCCCATTAGCACAGATACGCAGTATTTT.

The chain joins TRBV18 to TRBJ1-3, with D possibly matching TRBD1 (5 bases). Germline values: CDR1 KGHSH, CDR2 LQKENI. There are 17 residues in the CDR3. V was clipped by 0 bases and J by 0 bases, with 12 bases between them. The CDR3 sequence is CASSPPNRQSSGNTIYF. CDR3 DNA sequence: TGTGCCAGCTCACCACCGAACAGGCAAAGCTCTGGAAACACCATATATTTT.

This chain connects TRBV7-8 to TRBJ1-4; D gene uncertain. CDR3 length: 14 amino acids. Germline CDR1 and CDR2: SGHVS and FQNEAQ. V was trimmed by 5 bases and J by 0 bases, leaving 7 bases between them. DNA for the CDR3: TGTGCCAGCAGCCGGACTGCAACTAATGAAAAACTGTTTTTT. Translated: CASSRTATNEKLFF.

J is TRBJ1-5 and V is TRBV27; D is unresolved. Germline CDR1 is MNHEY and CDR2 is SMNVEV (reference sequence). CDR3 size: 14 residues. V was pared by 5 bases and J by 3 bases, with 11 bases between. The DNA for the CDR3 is TGTGCCAGCAGTACCCACCCTTACAATCAGCCCCAGCATTTT. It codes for CASSTHPYNQPQHF.

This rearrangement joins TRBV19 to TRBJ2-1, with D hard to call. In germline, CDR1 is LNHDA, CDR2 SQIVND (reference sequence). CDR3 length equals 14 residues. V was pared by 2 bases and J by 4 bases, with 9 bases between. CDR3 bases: TGTGCCAGTAGTATATCCTCGGAATACAATGAGCAGTTCTTC. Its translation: CASSISSEYNEQFF.

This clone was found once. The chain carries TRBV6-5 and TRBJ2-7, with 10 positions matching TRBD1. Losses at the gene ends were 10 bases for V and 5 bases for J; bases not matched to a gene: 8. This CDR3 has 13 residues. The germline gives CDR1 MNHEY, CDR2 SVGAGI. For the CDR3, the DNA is TGTGCCACCAGCCGGGACAGGGGCCACGAGCAGTACTTC. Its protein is CATSRDRGHEQYF.

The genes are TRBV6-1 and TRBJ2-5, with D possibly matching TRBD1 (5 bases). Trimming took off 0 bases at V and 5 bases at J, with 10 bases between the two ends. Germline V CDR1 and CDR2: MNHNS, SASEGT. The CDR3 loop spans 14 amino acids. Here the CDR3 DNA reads TGTGCCAGCAGTGAAGCAAGGGGTTGGGAGACCCAGTACTTC. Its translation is CASSEARGWETQYF.

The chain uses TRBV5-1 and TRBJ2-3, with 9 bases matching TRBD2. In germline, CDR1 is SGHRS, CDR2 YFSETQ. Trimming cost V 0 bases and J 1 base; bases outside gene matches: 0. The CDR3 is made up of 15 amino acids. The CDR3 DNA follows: TGCGCCAGCAGCTTGGGACTAGCGGGCACAGATACGCAGTATTTT. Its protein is CASSLGLAGTDTQYF.

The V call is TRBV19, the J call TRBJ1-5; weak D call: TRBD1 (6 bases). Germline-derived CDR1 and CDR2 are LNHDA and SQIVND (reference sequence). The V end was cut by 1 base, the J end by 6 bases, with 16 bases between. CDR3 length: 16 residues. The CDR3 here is CASSIVGDRGGQPQHF. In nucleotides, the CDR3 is TGTGCCAGTAGTATAGTAGGGGATCGAGGGGGTCAGCCCCAGCATTTT.

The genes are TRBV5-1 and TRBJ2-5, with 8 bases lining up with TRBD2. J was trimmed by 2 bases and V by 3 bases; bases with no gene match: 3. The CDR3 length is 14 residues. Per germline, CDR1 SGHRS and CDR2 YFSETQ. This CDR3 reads CASSSSGGQETQYF. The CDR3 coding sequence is TGCGCCAGCAGCTCAAGCGGGGGACAAGAGACCCAGTACTTC. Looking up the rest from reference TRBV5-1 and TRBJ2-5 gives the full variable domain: KAGVTQTPRYLIKTRGQQVTLSCSPISGHRSVSWYQQTPGQGLQFLFEYFSETQRNKGNFPGRFSGRQFSNSRSEMNVSTLELGDSALYLCASSSSGGQETQYFGPGTRLLVL.

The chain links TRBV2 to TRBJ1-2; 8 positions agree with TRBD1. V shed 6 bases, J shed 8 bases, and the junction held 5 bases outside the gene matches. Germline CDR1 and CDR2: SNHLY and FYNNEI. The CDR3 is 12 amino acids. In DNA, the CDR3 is TGTGCCAGCAGGGGGACAGGACACGGCTACACCTTC. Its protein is CASRGTGHGYTF.

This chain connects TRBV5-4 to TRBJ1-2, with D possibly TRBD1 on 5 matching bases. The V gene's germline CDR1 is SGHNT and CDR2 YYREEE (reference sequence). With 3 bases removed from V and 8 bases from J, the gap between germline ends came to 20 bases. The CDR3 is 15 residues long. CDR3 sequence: CASSWRQGRGRGYTF. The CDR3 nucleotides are TGTGCCAGCAGCTGGCGCCAAGGGCGGGGGAGAGGCTACACCTTC. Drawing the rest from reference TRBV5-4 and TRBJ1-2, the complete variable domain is ETGVTQSPTHLIKTRGQQVTLRCSSQSGHNTVSWYQQALGQGPQFIFQYYREEENGRGNFPPRFSGLQFPNYSSELNVNALELDDSALYLCASSWRQGRGRGYTFGSGTRLTVV.

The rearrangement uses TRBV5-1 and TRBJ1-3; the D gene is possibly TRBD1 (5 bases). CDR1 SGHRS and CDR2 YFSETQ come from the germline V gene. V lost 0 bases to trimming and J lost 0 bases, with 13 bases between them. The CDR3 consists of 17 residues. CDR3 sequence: CASSLVPGKRSGNTIYF. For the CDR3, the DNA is TGCGCCAGCAGCTTGGTGCCAGGGAAACGCTCTGGAAACACCATATATTTT.

The DNA of the CDR3 is TGTGCCAGCAGCCAAGGTTTCGGTGGAAACACCATATATTTT. It is translated as CASSQGFGGNTIYF. This sequence joins TRBV14 and TRBJ1-3; D is uncertain. The germline V and J ends were trimmed by 1 base and 3 bases, with 7 bases remaining between them. CDR1 is SGHDN, CDR2 FVKESK, per germline. The CDR3 covers 14 residues.

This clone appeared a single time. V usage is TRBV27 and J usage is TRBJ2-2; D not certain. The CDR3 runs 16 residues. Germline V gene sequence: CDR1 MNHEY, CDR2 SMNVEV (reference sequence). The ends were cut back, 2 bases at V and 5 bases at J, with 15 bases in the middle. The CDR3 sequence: CASSLRAAPNTGELFF. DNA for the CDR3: TGTGCCAGCAGTTTAAGGGCAGCCCCTAATACCGGGGAGCTGTTTTTT.

In nucleotides, the CDR3 is TGCGCCAGCAGCCCGGGACAGATAAAAAACATTCAGTACTTC. Translating gives CASSPGQIKNIQYF. The chain joins TRBV5-1 to TRBJ2-4; 7 nucleotides align to TRBD1. J gave up 4 bases and V 4 bases, and 5 bases lay outside the gene matches. CDR3 size: 14 residues. Germline CDR1 is SGHRS and CDR2 is YFSETQ.

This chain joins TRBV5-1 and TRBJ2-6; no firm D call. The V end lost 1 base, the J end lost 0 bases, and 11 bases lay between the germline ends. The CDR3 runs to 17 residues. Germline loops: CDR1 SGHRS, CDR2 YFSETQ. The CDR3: CASSLQVSVSGANVLTF. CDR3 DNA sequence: TGCGCCAGCAGCTTGCAAGTGAGTGTCTCTGGGGCCAACGTCCTGACTTTC.

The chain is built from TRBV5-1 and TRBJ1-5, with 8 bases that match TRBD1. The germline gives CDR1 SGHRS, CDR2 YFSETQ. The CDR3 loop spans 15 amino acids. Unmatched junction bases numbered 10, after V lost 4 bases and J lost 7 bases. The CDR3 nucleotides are TGCGCCAGCAGCCGAACAGGGGGTCTAGGGCAGCCCCAGCATTTT. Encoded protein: CASSRTGGLGQPQHF.

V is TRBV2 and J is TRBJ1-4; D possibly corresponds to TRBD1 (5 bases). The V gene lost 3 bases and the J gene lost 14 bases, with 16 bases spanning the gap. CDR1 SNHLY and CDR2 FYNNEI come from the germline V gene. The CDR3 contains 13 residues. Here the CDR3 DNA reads TGTGCCAGCAGTGATCTAAGGGACCGTCCGCTGTTTTTT. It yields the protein CASSDLRDRPLFF.

Written as DNA, the CDR3 is TGTGCCAGCAGTGATGAGAGTGGATCGAGCTATGGCTACACCTTC. Amino acids: CASSDESGSSYGYTF. This sequence joins TRBV2 and TRBJ1-2; D not resolved. The CDR3 has 15 amino acids. CDR1 is SNHLY and CDR2 is FYNNEI in the germline V gene. The V gene lost 3 bases and the J gene lost 4 bases, with 15 bases spanning the gap.

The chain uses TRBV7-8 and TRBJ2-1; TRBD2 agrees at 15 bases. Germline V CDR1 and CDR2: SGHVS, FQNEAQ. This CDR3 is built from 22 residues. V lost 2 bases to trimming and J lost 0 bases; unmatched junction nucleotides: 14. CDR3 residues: CASSLLRIPGLAGGPSYNEQFF. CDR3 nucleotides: TGTGCCAGCAGCTTACTACGAATCCCGGGACTAGCGGGGGGACCCTCCTACAATGAGCAGTTCTTC.

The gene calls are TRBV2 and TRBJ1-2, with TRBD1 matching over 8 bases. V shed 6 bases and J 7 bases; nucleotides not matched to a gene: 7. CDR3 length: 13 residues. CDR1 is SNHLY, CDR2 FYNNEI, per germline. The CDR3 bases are TGTGCCAGCAGGGGACAGGCCGCGACTGGCTACACCTTC. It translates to CASRGQAATGYTF.